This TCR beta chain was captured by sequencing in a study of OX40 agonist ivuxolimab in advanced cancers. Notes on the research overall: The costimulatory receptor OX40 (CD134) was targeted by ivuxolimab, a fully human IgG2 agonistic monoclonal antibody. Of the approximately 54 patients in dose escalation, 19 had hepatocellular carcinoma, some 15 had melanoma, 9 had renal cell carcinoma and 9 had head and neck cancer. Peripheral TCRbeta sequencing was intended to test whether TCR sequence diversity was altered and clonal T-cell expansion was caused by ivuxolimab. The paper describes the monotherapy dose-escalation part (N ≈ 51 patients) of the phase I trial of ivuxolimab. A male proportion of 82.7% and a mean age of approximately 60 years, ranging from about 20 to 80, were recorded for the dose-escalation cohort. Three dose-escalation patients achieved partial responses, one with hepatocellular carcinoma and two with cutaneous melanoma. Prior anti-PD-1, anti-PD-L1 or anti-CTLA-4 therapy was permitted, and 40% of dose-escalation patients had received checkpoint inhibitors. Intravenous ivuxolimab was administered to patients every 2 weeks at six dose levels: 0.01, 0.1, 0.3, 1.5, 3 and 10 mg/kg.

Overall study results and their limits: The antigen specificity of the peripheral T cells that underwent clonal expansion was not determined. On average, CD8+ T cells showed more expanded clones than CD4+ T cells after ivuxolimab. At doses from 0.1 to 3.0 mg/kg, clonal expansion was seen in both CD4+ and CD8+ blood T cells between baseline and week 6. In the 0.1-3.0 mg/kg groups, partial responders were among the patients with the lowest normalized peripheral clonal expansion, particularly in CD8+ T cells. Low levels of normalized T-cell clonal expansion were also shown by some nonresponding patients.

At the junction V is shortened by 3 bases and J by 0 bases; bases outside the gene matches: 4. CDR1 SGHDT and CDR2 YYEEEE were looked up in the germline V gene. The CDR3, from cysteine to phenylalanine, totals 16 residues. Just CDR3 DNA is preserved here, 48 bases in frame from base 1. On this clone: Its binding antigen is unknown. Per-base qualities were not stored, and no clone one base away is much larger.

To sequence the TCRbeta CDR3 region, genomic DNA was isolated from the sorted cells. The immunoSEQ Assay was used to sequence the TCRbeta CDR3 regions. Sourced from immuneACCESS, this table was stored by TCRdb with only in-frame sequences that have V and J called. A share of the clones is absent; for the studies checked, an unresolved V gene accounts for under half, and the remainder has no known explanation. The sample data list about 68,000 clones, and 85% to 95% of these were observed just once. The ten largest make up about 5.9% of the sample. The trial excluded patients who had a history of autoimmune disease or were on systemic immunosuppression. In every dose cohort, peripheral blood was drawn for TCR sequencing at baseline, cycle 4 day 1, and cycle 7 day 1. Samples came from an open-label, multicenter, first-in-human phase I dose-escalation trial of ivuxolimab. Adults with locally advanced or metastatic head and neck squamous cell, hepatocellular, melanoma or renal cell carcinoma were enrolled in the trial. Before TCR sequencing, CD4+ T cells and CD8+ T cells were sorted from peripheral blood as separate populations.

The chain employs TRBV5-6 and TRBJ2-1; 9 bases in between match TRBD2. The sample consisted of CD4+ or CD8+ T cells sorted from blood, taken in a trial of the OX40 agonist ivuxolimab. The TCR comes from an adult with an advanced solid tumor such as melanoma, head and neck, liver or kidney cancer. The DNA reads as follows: TGTGCCAGCAGCTCCGATAGCGGGAGCTCCTACAATGAGCAGTTCTTC. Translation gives CASSSDSGSSYNEQFF.